This TCR beta chain stems from a study of cytomegalovirus exposure and HLA in healthy donors. Both 60 Vbeta primers and 13 Jbeta primers went into the PCR. The repertoire was sequenced with immunoSEQ multiplex PCR; TCRdb's copy has only in-frame clones and lacks some. The profile shows about 140,000 clones, approximately 82% of them singletons. The germline V gene has CDR1 MNHEY and CDR2 SMNVEV (reference sequence). The CDR3 is 16 amino acids. After removal of 3 bases from V and 10 bases from J, the junction contained 12 bases not matched to a gene. Material for sequencing was PBMCs. This TCR came from a man aged 30-40 years in good health and CMV-seropositive. The V and J genes are TRBV27 and TRBJ2-3, with TRBD2 matching over 11 bases. The CDR3 sequence: CASSFLAGGPTGAQYF. The CDR3 coding sequence is TGTGCCAGCAGTTTCCTAGCGGGGGGACCTACCGGGGCGCAGTATTTT.